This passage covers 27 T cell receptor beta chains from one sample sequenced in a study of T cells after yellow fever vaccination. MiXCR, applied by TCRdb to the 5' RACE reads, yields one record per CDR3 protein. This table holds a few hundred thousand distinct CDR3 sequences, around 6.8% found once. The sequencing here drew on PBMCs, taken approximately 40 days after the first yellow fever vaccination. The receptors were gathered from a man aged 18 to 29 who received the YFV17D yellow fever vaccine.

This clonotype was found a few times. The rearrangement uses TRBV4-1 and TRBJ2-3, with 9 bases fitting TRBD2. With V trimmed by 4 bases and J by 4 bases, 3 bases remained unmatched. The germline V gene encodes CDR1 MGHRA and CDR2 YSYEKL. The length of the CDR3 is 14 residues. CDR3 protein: CASSRGGAADTQYF. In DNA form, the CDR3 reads TGCGCCAGCAGCCGCGGGGGGGCCGCAGATACGCAGTATTTT.

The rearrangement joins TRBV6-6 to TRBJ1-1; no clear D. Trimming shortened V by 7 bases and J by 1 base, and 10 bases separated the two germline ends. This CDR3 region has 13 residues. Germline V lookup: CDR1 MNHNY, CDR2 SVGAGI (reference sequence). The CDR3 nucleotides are TGTGCCAGCACCTCACACGGGAACACTGAAGCTTTCTTT. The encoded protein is CASTSHGNTEAFF.

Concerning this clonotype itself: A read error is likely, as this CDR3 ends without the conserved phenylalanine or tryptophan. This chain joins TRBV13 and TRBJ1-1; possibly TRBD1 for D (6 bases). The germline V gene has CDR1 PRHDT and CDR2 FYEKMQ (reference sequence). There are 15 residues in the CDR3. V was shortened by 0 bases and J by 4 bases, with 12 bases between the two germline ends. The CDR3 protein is CASSLGAGEGTEAFL. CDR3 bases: TGTGCCAGCAGCTTAGGGGCAGGGGAGGGCACTGAAGCTTTCCTT.

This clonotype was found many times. CDR3 residues: CASSQDRRGTRNTEAFF. The DNA of the CDR3 is TGCGCCAGCAGCCAAGATAGGAGGGGAACGAGGAACACTGAAGCTTTCTTT. The chain uses TRBV4-1 and TRBJ1-1; possible D gene TRBD1, 5 bases. Germline lookup yields CDR1 MGHRA and CDR2 YSYEKL. CDR3 size: 17 residues. Trimming took off 0 bases at V and 1 base at J, with 15 bases between the two ends.

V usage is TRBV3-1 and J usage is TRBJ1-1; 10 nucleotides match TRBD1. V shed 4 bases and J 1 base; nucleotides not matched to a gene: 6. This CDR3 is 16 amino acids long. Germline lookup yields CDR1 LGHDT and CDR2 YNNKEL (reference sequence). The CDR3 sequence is CASSRTGGVQNTEAFF. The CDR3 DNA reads TGTGCCAGCAGCCGGACAGGGGGGGTTCAGAACACTGAAGCTTTCTTT. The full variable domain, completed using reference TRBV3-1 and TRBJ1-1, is DTAVSQTPKYLVTQMGNDKSIKCEQNLGHDTMYWYKQDSKKFLKIMFSYNNKELIINETVPNRFSPKSPDKAHLNLHINSLELGDSAVYFCASSRTGGVQNTEAFFGQGTRLTVV.

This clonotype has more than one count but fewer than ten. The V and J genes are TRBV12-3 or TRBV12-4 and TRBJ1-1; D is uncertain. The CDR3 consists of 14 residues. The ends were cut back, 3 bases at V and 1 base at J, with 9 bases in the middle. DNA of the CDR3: TGTGCCAGCAGTTTCGTAGAGGAGAACACTGAAGCTTTCTTT. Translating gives CASSFVEENTEAFF.

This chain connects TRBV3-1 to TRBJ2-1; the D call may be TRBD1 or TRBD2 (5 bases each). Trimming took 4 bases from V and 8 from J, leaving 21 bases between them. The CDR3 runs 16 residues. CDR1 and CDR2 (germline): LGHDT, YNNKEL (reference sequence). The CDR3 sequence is CASSLPRDPRWDEQFF. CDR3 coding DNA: TGTGCCAGCAGCCTCCCCCGGGACCCCCGGTGGGATGAGCAGTTCTTC.

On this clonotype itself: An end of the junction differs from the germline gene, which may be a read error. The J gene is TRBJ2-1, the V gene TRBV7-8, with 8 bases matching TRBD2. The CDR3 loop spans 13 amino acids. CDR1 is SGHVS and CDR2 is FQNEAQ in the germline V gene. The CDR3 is CASSLASGVGSVF. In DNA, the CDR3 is TGTGCCAGCAGCTTAGCTAGCGGGGTGGGGTCGGTCTTC.

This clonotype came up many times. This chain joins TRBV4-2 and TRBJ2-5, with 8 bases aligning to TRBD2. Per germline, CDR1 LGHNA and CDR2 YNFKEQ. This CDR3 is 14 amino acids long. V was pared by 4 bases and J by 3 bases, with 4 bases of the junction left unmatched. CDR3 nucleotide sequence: TGTGCCAGCAGCCGACCGGGACTAGAAGAGACCCAGTACTTC. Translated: CASSRPGLEETQYF.

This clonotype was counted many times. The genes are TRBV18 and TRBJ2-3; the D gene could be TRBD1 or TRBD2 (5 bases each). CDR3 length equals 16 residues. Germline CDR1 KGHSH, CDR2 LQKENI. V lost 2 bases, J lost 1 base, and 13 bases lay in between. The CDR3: CASSPSRGVGTDTQYF. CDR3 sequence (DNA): TGTGCCAGCTCACCATCCCGAGGGGTAGGCACAGATACGCAGTATTTT.

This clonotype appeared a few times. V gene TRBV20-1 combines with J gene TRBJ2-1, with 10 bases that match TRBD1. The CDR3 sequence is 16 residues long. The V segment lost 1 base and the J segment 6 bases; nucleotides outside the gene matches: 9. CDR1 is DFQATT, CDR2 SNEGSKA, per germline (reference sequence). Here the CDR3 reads CSARGGTGAPINEQFF. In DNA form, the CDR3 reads TGCAGTGCTAGAGGGGGGACAGGGGCCCCAATCAATGAGCAGTTCTTC.

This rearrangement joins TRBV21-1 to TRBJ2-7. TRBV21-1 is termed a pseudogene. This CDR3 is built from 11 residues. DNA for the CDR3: TGTGCCAGCAGCGCCCCCTACGAGCAGTACGTC. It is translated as CASSAPYEQYV.

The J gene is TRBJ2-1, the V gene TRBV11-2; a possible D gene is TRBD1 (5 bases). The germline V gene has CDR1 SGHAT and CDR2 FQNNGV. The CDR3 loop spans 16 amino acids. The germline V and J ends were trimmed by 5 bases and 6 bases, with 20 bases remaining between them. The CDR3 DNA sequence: TGTGCCAGCAGCCCCCCGCCCTGGGGCAGTCCCAATGAGCAGTTCTTC. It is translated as CASSPPPWGSPNEQFF.

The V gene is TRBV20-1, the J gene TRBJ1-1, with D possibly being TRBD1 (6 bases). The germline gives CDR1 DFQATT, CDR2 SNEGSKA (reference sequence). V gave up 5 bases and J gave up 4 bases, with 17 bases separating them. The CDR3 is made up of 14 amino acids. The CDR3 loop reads CSALVGGHGTEAFF. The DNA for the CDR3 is TGCAGTGCTCTAGTGGGGGGGCATGGCACTGAAGCTTTCTTT.

The CDR3 reads CASSQEGPASGPRETQYF. Written as DNA, the CDR3 is TGCGCCAGCAGCCAAGAGGGTCCGGCTAGCGGACCTAGGGAGACCCAGTACTTC. V is TRBV4-1 and J is TRBJ2-5, with 7 bases aligning to TRBD2. The CDR3 extends over 18 amino acids. J was trimmed by 5 bases and V by 0 bases; bases with no gene match: 15. Germline CDR1 MGHRA, CDR2 YSYEKL.

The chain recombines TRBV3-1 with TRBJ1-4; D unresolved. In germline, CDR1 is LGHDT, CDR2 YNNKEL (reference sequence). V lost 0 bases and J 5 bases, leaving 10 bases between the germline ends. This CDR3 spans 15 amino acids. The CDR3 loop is CASSQDSTRNEKLFF. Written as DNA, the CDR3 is TGTGCCAGCAGCCAAGATTCGACGCGAAATGAAAAACTGTTTTTT.

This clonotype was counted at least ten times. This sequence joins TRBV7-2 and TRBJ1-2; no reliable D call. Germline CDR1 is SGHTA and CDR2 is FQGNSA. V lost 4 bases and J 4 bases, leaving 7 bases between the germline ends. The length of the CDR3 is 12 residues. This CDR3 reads CASSSDGYGYTF. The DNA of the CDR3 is TGTGCCAGCAGCTCGGATGGCTATGGCTACACCTTC.

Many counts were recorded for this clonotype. The CDR3: CATGRDTGELFF. For the CDR3, the DNA is TGTGCCACCGGCAGGGACACCGGGGAGCTGTTTTTT. The rearrangement links TRBV28 to TRBJ2-2, with a possible D match to TRBD1 (5 bases). The CDR3 has 12 amino acids. The V gene lost 10 bases and the J gene lost 3 bases, with 9 bases spanning the gap. Germline V gene lookup returns CDR1 MDHEN and CDR2 SYDVKM.

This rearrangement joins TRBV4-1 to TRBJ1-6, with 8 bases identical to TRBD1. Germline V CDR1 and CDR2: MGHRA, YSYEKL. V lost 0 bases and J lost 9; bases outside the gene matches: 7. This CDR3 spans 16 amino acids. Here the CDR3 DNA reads TGCGCCAGCAGCCAAGATCACGCCAGGGGGCTTTCACCCCTCCACTTT. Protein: CASSQDHARGLSPLHF.

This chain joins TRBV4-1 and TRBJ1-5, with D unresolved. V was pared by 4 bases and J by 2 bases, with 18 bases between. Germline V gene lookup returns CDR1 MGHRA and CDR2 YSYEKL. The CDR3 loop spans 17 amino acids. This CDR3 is CASSLRPFPAGNQPQHF. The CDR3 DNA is TGCGCCAGCAGCCTCCGACCTTTCCCTGCCGGCAATCAGCCCCAGCATTTT.

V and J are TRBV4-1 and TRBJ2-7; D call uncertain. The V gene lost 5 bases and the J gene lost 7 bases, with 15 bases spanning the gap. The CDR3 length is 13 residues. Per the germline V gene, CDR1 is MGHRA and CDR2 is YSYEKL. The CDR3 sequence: CASSWTDLGEQYF. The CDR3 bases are TGCGCCAGCAGCTGGACGGATCTTGGTGAGCAGTACTTC.

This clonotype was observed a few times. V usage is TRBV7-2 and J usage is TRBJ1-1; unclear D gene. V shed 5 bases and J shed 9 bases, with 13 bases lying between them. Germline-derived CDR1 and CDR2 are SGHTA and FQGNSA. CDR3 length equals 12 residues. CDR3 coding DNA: TGTGCCAGCAGCATCAGGCTAAACAAAGCTTTCTTT. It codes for CASSIRLNKAFF.

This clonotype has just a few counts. This CDR3 is CASSLAVPGANVLTF. The DNA of the CDR3 is TGTGCCAGCAGCTTGGCCGTGCCTGGGGCCAACGTCCTGACTTTC. This rearrangement joins TRBV5-6 to TRBJ2-6; D is unresolved. CDR3 length: 15 amino acids. V lost 0 bases to trimming and J lost 2 bases, with 6 bases between them. CDR1 is SGHDT and CDR2 is YYEEEE in the germline V gene.

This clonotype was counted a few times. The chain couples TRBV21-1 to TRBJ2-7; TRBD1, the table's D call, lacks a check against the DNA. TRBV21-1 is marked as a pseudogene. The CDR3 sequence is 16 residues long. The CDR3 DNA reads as TGTGCCAGCAGCAAAGTAGCTGGGACAGGGGTATTCGAGCAGTACGTC. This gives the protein CASSKVAGTGVFEQYV.

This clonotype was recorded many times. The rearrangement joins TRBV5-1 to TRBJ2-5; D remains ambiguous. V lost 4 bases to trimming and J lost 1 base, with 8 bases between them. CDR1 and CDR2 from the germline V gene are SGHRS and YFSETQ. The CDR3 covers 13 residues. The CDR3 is CASSDDVQETQYF. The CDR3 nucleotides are TGCGCCAGCAGCGATGACGTCCAAGAGACCCAGTACTTC.

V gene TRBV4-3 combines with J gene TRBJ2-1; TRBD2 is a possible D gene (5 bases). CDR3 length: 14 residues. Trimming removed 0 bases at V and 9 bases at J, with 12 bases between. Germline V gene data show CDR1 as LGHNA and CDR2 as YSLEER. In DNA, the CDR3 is TGCGCCAGCAGCCAAGAAGCGGCTAGTAGTGAGCAGTTCTTC. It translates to CASSQEAASSEQFF.

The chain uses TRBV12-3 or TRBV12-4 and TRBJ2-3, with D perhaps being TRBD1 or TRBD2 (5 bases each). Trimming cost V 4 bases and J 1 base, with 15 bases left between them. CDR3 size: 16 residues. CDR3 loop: CASSYLGGRGTDTQYF. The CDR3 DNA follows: TGTGCCAGCAGTTACCTTGGGGGTCGCGGCACAGATACGCAGTATTTT.